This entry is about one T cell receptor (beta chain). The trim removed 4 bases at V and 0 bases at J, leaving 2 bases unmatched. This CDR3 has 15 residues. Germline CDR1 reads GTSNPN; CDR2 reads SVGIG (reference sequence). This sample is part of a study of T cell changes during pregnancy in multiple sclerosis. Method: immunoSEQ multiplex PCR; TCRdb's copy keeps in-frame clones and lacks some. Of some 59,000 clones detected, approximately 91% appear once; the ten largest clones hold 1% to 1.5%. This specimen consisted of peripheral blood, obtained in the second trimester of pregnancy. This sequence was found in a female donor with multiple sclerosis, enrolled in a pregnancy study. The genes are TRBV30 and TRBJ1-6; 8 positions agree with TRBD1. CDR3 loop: CAWTTGGSYNSPLHF. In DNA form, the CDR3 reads TGTGCCTGGACCACAGGGGGCTCCTATAATTCACCCCTCCACTTT.